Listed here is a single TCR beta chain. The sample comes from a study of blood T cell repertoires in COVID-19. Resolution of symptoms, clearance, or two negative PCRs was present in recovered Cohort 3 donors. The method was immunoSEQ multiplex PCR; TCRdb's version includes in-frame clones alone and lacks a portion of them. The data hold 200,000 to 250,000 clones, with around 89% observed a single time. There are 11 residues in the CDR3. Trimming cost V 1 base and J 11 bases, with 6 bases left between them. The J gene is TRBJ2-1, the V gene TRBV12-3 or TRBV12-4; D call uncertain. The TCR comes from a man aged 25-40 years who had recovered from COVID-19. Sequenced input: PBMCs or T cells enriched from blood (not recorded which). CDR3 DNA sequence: TGTGCCAGCAGTTTAGAGTGGCAGCAGTTCTTC. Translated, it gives CASSLEWQQFF.